This T cell receptor (beta chain) was sequenced in a study of OX40 agonist ivuxolimab in advanced cancers. Per the germline V gene, CDR1 is LNHDA and CDR2 is SQIVND (reference sequence). CDR3 length equals 15 residues. Deletions cut 7 bases from V and 7 bases from J, with 17 bases between. Exclusion of a patient followed from autoimmune disease history or systemic immunosuppression. Cycle 7 day 1, cycle 4 day 1, and baseline were the timepoints at which blood was sampled. The data were produced by immunoSEQ multiplex PCR, yet TCRdb's version contains in-frame clones alone and is incomplete. This table has tens of thousands of clones, approximately 87% appearing once. Notes on the study in general: CD8+ T cells (on average) carried more expanded clones than CD4+ T cells. Also showing low normalized T-cell clonal expansion were some of the nonresponders.

Comment on this clone: Antigen: not known.

This sequence joins TRBV19 and TRBJ1-6; weak D call: TRBD1 (6 bases). This TCR was sampled from an adult with an advanced solid tumor such as melanoma, head and neck, liver or kidney cancer. The material sequenced was CD4+ or CD8+ T cells sorted from blood, taken in a trial of the OX40 agonist ivuxolimab. The CDR3: CASTQGRRGNSPLHF. CDR3 DNA: TGTGCCAGTACACAGGGTCGAAGGGGCAATTCACCCCTCCACTTT.